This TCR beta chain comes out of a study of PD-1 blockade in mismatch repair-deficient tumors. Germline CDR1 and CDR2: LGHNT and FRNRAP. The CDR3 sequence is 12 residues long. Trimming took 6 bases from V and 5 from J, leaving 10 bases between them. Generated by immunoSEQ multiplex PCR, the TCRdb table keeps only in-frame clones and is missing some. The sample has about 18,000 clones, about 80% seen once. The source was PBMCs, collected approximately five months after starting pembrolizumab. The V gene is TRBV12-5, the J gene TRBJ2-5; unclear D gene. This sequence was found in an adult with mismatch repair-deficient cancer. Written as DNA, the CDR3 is TGTGCTAGTGGAGAGAACTCGGAGACCCAGTACTTC. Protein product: CASGENSETQYF.